Listed below are T cell receptor beta chains from one sample, sequenced in a study of CD8 T cells in Susac syndrome. TCRdb used MiXCR to reprocess the immunoSEQ multiplex PCR reads, holding one entry per CDR3 protein. This sample has 250,000 to 300,000 distinct CDR3 sequences, with approximately 84% found just once. Sequences were obtained from CD8+ T cells from PBMCs. The source of these receptors is a human donor with multiple sclerosis. Each CDR3 is given with its conserved first and last residue. A D gene is named only where the DNA matches it firmly. The size of a clone is reported for some rows only, either as once, few or many, or as a class for expanded clones.

TRBV21-1	NA	TRBJ1-5	NA	TGTGCCAGCAGCATTACAACAGCTAATCAGCCCCAGCATTTT	CASSITTANQPQHF
TRBV7-9	TRBD2	TRBJ2-1	NA	TGTGCCAGCAGTAGGAGCGGGAGGTCCCACAATGAGCAGTTCTTC	CASSRSGRSHNEQFF
TRBV2	TRBD1	TRBJ2-2	NA	TGTGCCAGCAGGGGGACAGGGTTGCCCGGGGAGCTGTTTTTT	CASRGTGLPGELFF
TRBV29-1	NA	TRBJ2-7	NA	TGCAGCGTTGAGGGGGAGTTCTACGAGCAGTACTTC	CSVEGEFYEQYF
TRBV6-1	NA	TRBJ2-5	few	TGTGCCAGCAGCCGGACGGAGGGGGACTCGGGGACCCAGTACTTC	CASSRTEGDSGTQYF
TRBV7-3	NA	TRBJ1-1	NA	TGTGCCAGCAGCTTAATGGGGCAGGAGGCTTTCTTT	CASSLMGQEAFF
TRBV7-3	TRBD2	TRBJ2-1	NA	TGTGCCAGCAGCTACCGGGACTACCAGCGGGATGAGCAGTTCTTC	CASSYRDYQRDEQFF
TRBV5-4	NA	TRBJ2-1	NA	TGTGCCAGCACAGGGCCCAACAATGAGCAGTTCTTC	CASTGPNNEQFF
TRBV28	NA	TRBJ2-7	NA	TGTGCCAGCAGTTCCCGGGGAGGCGTCTCCTACGAGCAGTACTTC	CASSSRGGVSYEQYF
TRBV6-5	NA	TRBJ2-1	NA	TGTGCCAGCAGTTACGGCCAGGGGTGGCACAATGAGCAGTTCTTC	CASSYGQGWHNEQFF
TRBV5-1	TRBD2	TRBJ2-7	NA	TGCGCCAGCAGCTTCTACGGGGCGGGAGGCTCCTACGAGCAGTACTTC	CASSFYGAGGSYEQYF
TRBV5-1	NA	TRBJ2-7	once	TGCGCCAGCAGCTTGCCCAGCTCGGCCTACGAGCAGTACTTC	CASSLPSSAYEQYF
TRBV27	TRBD2	TRBJ2-3	NA	TGTGCCAGCACCCTTAGCGGGAGCGGGAATACGCAGTATTTT	CASTLSGSGNTQYF
TRBV4-1	TRBD2	TRBJ2-2	NA	TGCGCCAGCAGCCCAGACGCGGGAGGCGGGGAGCTGTTTTTT	CASSPDAGGGELFF
TRBV21-1	NA	TRBJ2-1	NA	TGTGCCAGCAGAAACAGGGGGCAGTTCTTC	CASRNRGQFF
TRBV6-9	TRBD2	TRBJ2-3	few	TGTGCCCCCGGGACTAGCAGCACAGATACGCAGTATTTT	CAPGTSSTDTQYF
TRBV7-9	TRBD2	TRBJ2-7	NA	TGTGCCAGCAGCTTGACCCCTACTAGCGGCTACGAGCAGTACTTC	CASSLTPTSGYEQYF
TRBV12-5	TRBD1	TRBJ2-7	NA	TGTGCTGTAACAGGGGGTTACAACGAGCAGTACTTC	CAVTGGYNEQYF
TRBV7-6	NA	TRBJ2-5	NA	TGTGCCAGCAGCTTATTGGCTAGGATCAAAGAGACCCAGTACTTC	CASSLLARIKETQYF
TRBV5-8	TRBD2	TRBJ2-1	NA	TGTGCCAGCAGCTTCGGGACCGCTAGCGGGAGTGTTCAGCAGTTCTTC	CASSFGTASGSVQQFF
TRBV9	NA	TRBJ2-1	NA	TGTGCCAGCAGCGTAGCTAGCTCCTACAATGAGCAGTTCTTC	CASSVASSYNEQFF
TRBV4-1	NA	TRBJ2-7	NA	TGCGCCAGCAGCCAAGATCAGGGGGGTACAGGCTCCTACGAGCAGTACTTC	CASSQDQGGTGSYEQYF
TRBV5-4	TRBD1	TRBJ1-1	NA	TGTGCCAGCAGCTTGAACAGGGGCACTGAAGCTTTCTTT	CASSLNRGTEAFF
TRBV27	NA	TRBJ1-5	NA	TGTGCCAGCAGTTTTATACCCCTCGGCAATCAGCCCCAGCATTTT	CASSFIPLGNQPQHF
TRBV20-1	NA	TRBJ2-7	NA	TGCAGTGCTAGAAGCCCAGCCTCCTACGAGCAGTACTTC	CSARSPASYEQYF
TRBV20-1	TRBD1	TRBJ2-7	NA	TGCAGTGCTAGGACAGGGTCTGGCTACGAGCAGTACTTC	CSARTGSGYEQYF
TRBV20-1	NA	TRBJ2-1	NA	TGCAGTGCTAGACCCGACGCGGACTCCTACAATGAGCAGTTCTTC	CSARPDADSYNEQFF
TRBV6-1	NA	TRBJ1-2	NA	TGTGCCAGCAGTGACCCCCCTGGCTACACCTTC	CASSDPPGYTF
TRBV28	TRBD1	TRBJ1-1	NA	TGTGCCAGCTCCCCGGACAGGGTAGCATCCGCTGAAGCTTTCTTT	CASSPDRVASAEAFF
TRBV29-1	TRBD2	TRBJ2-5	NA	TGCAGCGTGTTAGGACTAGCGGGAGAAAAAGAGACCCAGTACTTC	CSVLGLAGEKETQYF
TRBV6-5	TRBD1	TRBJ2-2	NA	TGTGCCAGCAGTTTGTCATGGACAGGTACCGGGGAGCTGTTTTTT	CASSLSWTGTGELFF
TRBV4-1	TRBD1	TRBJ1-4	NA	TGCGCCAGCAGCCATCCCTACAGGGGAGGGAATGAAAAACTGTTTTTT	CASSHPYRGGNEKLFF
TRBV27	TRBD2	TRBJ2-1	NA	TGTGCCACCTCAAGTTGGACTAGCGGTAACAATGAGCAGTTCTTC	CATSSWTSGNNEQFF
TRBV5-1	NA	TRBJ2-1	NA	TGCGCCAGCAGCTTCGGGTCTTGGCGGTTCTTC	CASSFGSWRFF
TRBV4-1	NA	TRBJ2-5	once	TGCGCCAGCAGCCAAGCTTTGAGGCCCCAAGGGACCCAGTACTTC	CASSQALRPQGTQYF
TRBV29-1	NA	TRBJ1-2	once	TGCAGCGTTGAAACGGACTCCTATGGCTACACCTTC	CSVETDSYGYTF
TRBV30	NA	TRBJ1-5	NA	TGTGCCTGGAGTGAGGTCCGCAATCAGCCCCAGCATTTT	CAWSEVRNQPQHF
TRBV15	NA	TRBJ2-1	NA	TGTGCCACCCCTTTAGGAACGGGCGGTGAGCAGTTCTTC	CATPLGTGGEQFF
TRBV12-3/TRBV12-4	NA	TRBJ1-1	once	TGTGCCAGCGCGTCAGTGTTGGGCAACACTGAAGCTTTCTTT	CASASVLGNTEAFF
TRBV4-1	NA	TRBJ1-1	NA	TGCGCCAGCAGCCTGAGGGCGAAAACTGAAGCTTTCTTT	CASSLRAKTEAFF
TRBV23-1	NA	TRBJ1-1	once	TGCGCCAGCAGTCGGGGACTTATGAACACTGAAGCTTTCTTT	CASSRGLMNTEAFF
TRBV4-1	TRBD1	TRBJ2-1	once	TGCGCCAGCAGCCACAGACAGGGAATAGGGTCCTTATACAATGAGCAGTTCTTC	CASSHRQGIGSLYNEQFF
TRBV2	NA	TRBJ1-1	NA	TGTGCCAGCAGTGACCGGAGGGGGTGGACTGAAGCTTTCTTT	CASSDRRGWTEAFF
TRBV2	NA	TRBJ1-1	NA	TGTGCCAGCAGTGAAGTTGGGGACACTGAAGCTTTCTTT	CASSEVGDTEAFF
TRBV28	TRBD2	TRBJ2-1	NA	TGTGCCAGTAATTCAGCGGGAGGGTACGCCGATGAGCAGTTCTTC	CASNSAGGYADEQFF
TRBV7-9	NA	TRBJ2-5	once	TGTGCCAGCAGCTTAGCTCGACACACCCCCTACTTC	CASSLARHTPYF
TRBV27	NA	TRBJ2-1	NA	TGTGCCAGCAGGCGCGGGGAAAACGAGCAGTTCTTC	CASRRGENEQFF
TRBV6-5	NA	TRBJ1-6	NA	TGTGCCAGCAGGAATAGAAGGGATCCGTATTCACCCCTCCACTTT	CASRNRRDPYSPLHF
TRBV6-1	TRBD1	TRBJ1-5	NA	TGTGCCAGCAGTCGGGGACAGGGGCTGCGCAATCAGCCCCAGCATTTT	CASSRGQGLRNQPQHF
TRBV20-1	NA	TRBJ1-5	NA	TGCAGTGCGAGAGACAGGAACGGGAATCAGCCCCAGCATTTT	CSARDRNGNQPQHF
TRBV12-3/TRBV12-4	NA	TRBJ2-5	NA	TGTGCCAGCAGTTTACACCCAGGGGCCCAAGAGACCCAGTACTTC	CASSLHPGAQETQYF
TRBV27	NA	TRBJ1-2	NA	TGTGCCAGCAGTTTAACGGCGGAAACTAACTATGGCTACACCTTC	CASSLTAETNYGYTF
TRBV27	TRBD2	TRBJ2-1	few	TGTGCCAGCAGTTCAGGGCTAGCGGGAGGGAGAGAGCAGTTCTTC	CASSSGLAGGREQFF
TRBV7-9	NA	TRBJ2-1	NA	TGTGCCAGCAGCTCCTCGACCGGGGGCCCCTACAATGAGCAGTTCTTC	CASSSSTGGPYNEQFF
TRBV4-1	NA	TRBJ2-4	NA	TGCGCCAGCAGCCAAGTCGTCCGGGCCCCCCAAAACATTCAGTACTTC	CASSQVVRAPQNIQYF
TRBV14	NA	TRBJ2-7	NA	TGTGCCAGCAGCCAAGGCAGTCACGTCTCCTACGAGCAGTACTTC	CASSQGSHVSYEQYF
TRBV9	NA	TRBJ1-2	NA	TGTGCCAGCAGCGTAGGAGTGGGAGGCTATGGCTACACCTTC	CASSVGVGGYGYTF
TRBV10-3	TRBD2	TRBJ2-1	NA	TGTGCCATCAGTGAGCCCTTTACCGGGACTAGCGGGAGAAATGAGCAGTTCTTC	CAISEPFTGTSGRNEQFF